The 29 T cell receptor beta chains below come from one sample, sequenced in a study of blood T cell repertoires in COVID-19. Profiled with immunoSEQ multiplex PCR; TCRdb holds only in-frame clones, not every one. The sample carries 350,000 to 400,000 clones, around 87% recorded once. The sequenced material came from peripheral blood. The receptors originated from a man aged 18 to 30 with active or convalescent COVID-19.

The chain employs TRBV7-9 and TRBJ1-2; tentative D call: TRBD1 (5 bases). V was cut by 7 bases and J by 1 base, with 13 bases left in between. Germline assignment: CDR1 SEHNR and CDR2 FQNEAQ (reference sequence). There are 14 residues in the CDR3. CDR3 sequence reads: CASIPRDYNYGYTF. The CDR3 DNA sequence: TGTGCCAGCATACCCCGGGACTATAACTATGGCTACACCTTC.

V and J are TRBV24-1 and TRBJ2-1, with D tentatively TRBD1 (6 bases). The CDR3 is 14 residues long. Germline V gives CDR1 KGHDR, CDR2 SFDVKD. The V end was cut by 4 bases, the J end by 8 bases, with 14 bases between. The CDR3 loop reads CATSDLTGLHEQFF. The CDR3 nucleotides read TGTGCCACCAGTGACCTTACAGGGCTGCATGAGCAGTTCTTC.

The chain uses TRBV6-6 and TRBJ2-2; D gene ambiguous. The CDR3 contains 14 residues. Germline CDR1 reads MNHNY; CDR2 reads SVGAGI (reference sequence). With 1 base removed from V and 1 base from J, the gap between germline ends came to 4 bases. The CDR3 DNA reads TGTGCCAGCAGTTACTACAAGAACACCGGGGAGCTGTTTTTT. This gives the protein CASSYYKNTGELFF.

This chain connects TRBV27 to TRBJ1-1; 7 bases align to TRBD1. The CDR3 spans 14 residues. V lost 2 bases, J lost 5 bases, and 5 bases stayed unmatched. Germline-derived CDR1 and CDR2 are MNHEY and SMNVEV (reference sequence). The CDR3 here is CASSLRGRRTEAFF. DNA for the CDR3: TGTGCCAGCAGTTTAAGGGGGCGAAGAACTGAAGCTTTCTTT.

This sequence joins TRBV9 and TRBJ2-1, with 8 bases aligning to TRBD2. The CDR3 has 13 amino acids. Germline CDR1 reads SGDLS; CDR2 reads YYNGEE. The junction had 7 bases not matched to a gene; V was cut back by 5 bases and J by 9 bases. CDR3 nucleotide sequence: TGTGCCAGCAGTCCCAGACTAGCGTCTGAGCAGTTCTTC. Residues: CASSPRLASEQFF.

CDR3 residues: CASSRSGDYGYTF. The DNA of the CDR3 is TGTGCCAGCAGTCGGAGCGGGGACTATGGCTACACCTTC. The chain is built from TRBV6-5 and TRBJ1-2; no reliable D call. The CDR3 length is 13 residues. Trimming left V 5 bases short and J 3 bases short, with 10 bases between. From germline, CDR1 is MNHEY and CDR2 SVGAGI.

In its sample, this clone was seen once. The chain carries TRBV10-3 and TRBJ2-7, with a weak D call TRBD2 (5 bases). The germline V and J ends were trimmed by 8 bases and 3 bases, with 11 bases remaining between them. Germline CDR1 and CDR2: ENHRY and SYGVKD. This CDR3 has 12 residues. CDR3 bases: TGTGCCATCCTACCCGGGAACTACGAGCAGTACTTC. It encodes CAILPGNYEQYF.

The chain couples TRBV6-2 or TRBV6-3 to TRBJ2-4; 8 positions agree with TRBD2. The ends lost 5 bases at V and 9 bases at J; junction bases unmatched: 9. Germline lookup yields CDR1 MNHEY and CDR2 SVGEGT. The CDR3 consists of 14 residues. The CDR3 reads CASSQGLDRGIQYF. The CDR3 nucleotides are TGTGCCAGCAGTCAGGGACTAGACCGGGGCATTCAGTACTTC.

CDR3 residues: CASSFKTGIENEQFF. For the CDR3, the DNA is TGTGCCAGCAGTTTTAAAACAGGGATCGAAAATGAGCAGTTCTTC. The gene calls are TRBV27 and TRBJ2-1; D possibly corresponds to TRBD1 (6 bases). Germline CDR1 reads MNHEY; CDR2 reads SMNVEV (reference sequence). V lost 3 bases, J lost 7 bases, and 16 bases lay in between. CDR3 size: 15 residues.

The CDR3 sequence: CARSLDEQYF. The CDR3 DNA reads as TGTGCCAGAAGCCTCGACGAGCAGTACTTC. The rearrangement uses TRBV5-3 and TRBJ2-7; D not certain. TRBV5-3 is annotated as an ORF whose role is uncertain. The V end lost 4 bases, the J end lost 5 bases, and 4 bases lay between the germline ends. The CDR3 covers 10 residues.

This chain connects TRBV19 to TRBJ2-3; possibly TRBD1 for D (6 bases). This CDR3 is built from 15 residues. Germline-derived CDR1 and CDR2 are LNHDA and SQIVND (reference sequence). V was pared by 1 base and J by 6 bases, with 14 bases between. CDR3 loop: CASSIGQVLGDTQYF. The CDR3 DNA follows: TGTGCCAGTAGTATAGGACAGGTATTAGGGGATACGCAGTATTTT.

This clone occurred once. V gene TRBV19 combines with J gene TRBJ2-4; possibly TRBD1 for D (6 bases). The CDR3 runs to 15 residues. Trimming took 7 bases from V and 4 from J, leaving 17 bases between them. From germline, CDR1 is LNHDA and CDR2 SQIVND (reference sequence). In nucleotides, the CDR3 is TGTGCCAGTACCAAGACAGGCACGGGGAAAAACATTCAGTACTTC. Its protein product is CASTKTGTGKNIQYF.

V is TRBV5-4 and J is TRBJ2-5; 7 bases agree with TRBD1. Germline CDR1 reads SGHNT; CDR2 reads YYREEE (reference sequence). The CDR3 extends over 15 amino acids. With 3 bases clipped from V and 3 bases from J, the junction kept 8 bases outside the gene matches. CDR3 sequence (DNA): TGTGCCAGCAGCTCTACCGGGACAGCGAAAGAGACCCAGTACTTC. Its protein is CASSSTGTAKETQYF.

The rearrangement joins TRBV11-2 to TRBJ2-1; 8 bases are a match to TRBD1. The CDR3 is made up of 14 amino acids. The junction had 3 bases not matched to a gene; V was cut back by 4 bases and J by 4 bases. Looked up from germline, CDR1 is SGHAT and CDR2 is FQNNGV. The DNA for the CDR3 is TGTGCCAGCAGCTCCGGACAGGGTTACAATGAGCAGTTCTTC. Amino acid sequence: CASSSGQGYNEQFF.

This rearrangement joins TRBV11-2 to TRBJ1-1; D unresolved. The CDR3 length is 13 residues. The V gene's germline CDR1 is SGHAT and CDR2 FQNNGV. The V end lost 4 bases, the J end lost 0 bases, and 6 bases lay between the germline ends. CDR3 bases: TGTGCCAGCAGCTGGAGTCTGAACACTGAAGCTTTCTTT. Its translation: CASSWSLNTEAFF.

This clone was detected only once. This chain connects TRBV5-1 to TRBJ1-1; 8 nucleotides match TRBD1. The CDR3 is 16 amino acids. The trim removed 7 bases at V and 0 bases at J, leaving 11 bases unmatched. Germline V lookup: CDR1 SGHRS, CDR2 YFSETQ. The CDR3 loop reads CASSRDRWDVNTEAFF. In DNA form, the CDR3 reads TGCGCCAGCTCGAGGGACAGGTGGGACGTGAACACTGAAGCTTTCTTT.

The CDR3 bases are TGTGCCAGCAGTGATGAGTATGGCTACACCTTC. Translating gives CASSDEYGYTF. The chain uses TRBV2 and TRBJ1-2; D is ambiguous. The CDR3 has 11 amino acids. Germline V gene data show CDR1 as SNHLY and CDR2 as FYNNEI. V gave up 3 bases and J gave up 5 bases, with 4 bases separating them.

CDR3 loop: CAIRDVQGGNEKLFF. The CDR3 nucleotides read TGTGCCATCAGGGACGTGCAGGGGGGTAATGAAAAACTGTTTTTT. The chain employs TRBV10-3 and TRBJ1-4, with 7 bases lining up with TRBD1. V gave up 6 bases and J gave up 4 bases; unmatched junction bases: 8. CDR1 is ENHRY and CDR2 is SYGVKD in the germline V gene. CDR3 length equals 15 residues.

The J gene is TRBJ1-1, the V gene TRBV7-9; the D gene is possibly TRBD1 (6 bases). The germline V gene encodes CDR1 SEHNR and CDR2 FQNEAQ (reference sequence). This CDR3 contains 15 residues. V was clipped by 7 bases and J by 7 bases, with 22 bases between them. The CDR3 nucleotides read TGTGCCAGCATATTAGTGGTGGGGGCTAAGGTTGAAGCTTTCTTT. Amino acids: CASILVVGAKVEAFF.

The chain links TRBV3-1 (or the pseudogene TRBV3-2) to TRBJ2-1; 12 nucleotides align to TRBD2. CDR1 LGHDT and CDR2 YNNKEL come from the germline V gene (reference sequence). V was pared by 2 bases and J by 4 bases, with 0 bases of the junction left unmatched. This CDR3 region has 15 residues. The CDR3 DNA is TGTGCCAGCAGCCAACTAGCGGGGGGGTACAATGAGCAGTTCTTC. It is translated as CASSQLAGGYNEQFF.

The V gene is TRBV5-3, the J gene TRBJ2-3; 7 bases are shared with TRBD2. TRBV5-3 is reported as an ORF; its role is uncertain. The CDR3 sequence is 16 residues long. The J segment lost 0 bases and the V segment lost 4 bases, leaving 8 bases of the junction unmatched. The CDR3 sequence: CARSLRGGGSTDTQYF. The CDR3 region has the DNA TGTGCCAGAAGCCTCCGGGGCGGGGGAAGCACAGATACGCAGTATTTT.

The V call is TRBV6-1, the J call TRBJ1-2; TRBD1 might be the D (5 bases). Trimming left V 2 bases short and J 4 bases short, with 11 bases between. Germline V gene data show CDR1 as MNHNS and CDR2 as SASEGT. The CDR3 spans 14 residues. The CDR3 sequence: CASSEYGRAYGYTF. The CDR3 nucleotides read TGTGCCAGCAGTGAATACGGCAGGGCCTATGGCTACACCTTC.

This rearrangement joins TRBV6-5 to TRBJ1-1, with 7 bases matching TRBD1. The CDR3 has 13 amino acids. The V gene's germline CDR1 is MNHEY and CDR2 SVGAGI. Trimming at V came to 2 bases and at J to 9 bases, leaving 6 bases not matched to a gene. The CDR3 coding sequence is TGTGCCAGCAGTTACCCGGGACAGACAAAAGCTTTCTTT. This encodes CASSYPGQTKAFF.

V and J are TRBV27 and TRBJ1-1, with a weak D call TRBD1 (5 bases). The V end was cut by 6 bases, the J end by 0 bases, with 17 bases between. CDR3 length equals 16 residues. Germline CDR1 and CDR2: MNHEY and SMNVEV (reference sequence). The CDR3 coding sequence is TGTGCCAGCAGATTCCAAGGGGAGGGCCTGAACACTGAAGCTTTCTTT. Protein sequence: CASRFQGEGLNTEAFF.

The chain combines TRBV20-1 with TRBJ1-5; TRBD1 is a possible D gene (5 bases). CDR3 length: 15 amino acids. From germline, CDR1 is DFQATT and CDR2 SNEGSKA (reference sequence). V was pared by 3 bases and J by 1 base, with 13 bases between. CDR3 in DNA: TGCAGTGCTAGTCTTCGGGGGTTGAGCAATCAGCCCCAGCATTTT. Its protein product is CSASLRGLSNQPQHF.

The J gene is TRBJ1-4, the V gene TRBV18, with 8 bases fitting TRBD1. Looked up from germline, CDR1 is KGHSH and CDR2 is LQKENI. After removal of 5 bases from V and 3 bases from J, the junction contained 2 bases not matched to a gene. The CDR3 runs to 14 residues. CDR3 DNA sequence: TGTGCCAGCTCAGGACAGGGCTCTAATGAAAAACTGTTTTTT. Its translation: CASSGQGSNEKLFF.

This clone occurred a few times. V usage is TRBV7-3 and J usage is TRBJ2-2; tentative D call: TRBD2 (6 bases). The CDR3 has 13 amino acids. Per the germline V gene, CDR1 is SGHTA and CDR2 is FQGTGA. Deletions cut 10 bases from V and 3 bases from J, with 12 bases between. The CDR3 here is CATGRDHTGELFF. The CDR3 DNA reads as TGTGCCACCGGGCGGGATCACACCGGGGAGCTGTTTTTT.

The chain combines TRBV27 with TRBJ1-1; D is unclear. The CDR3 length is 12 residues. Germline CDR1 and CDR2: MNHEY and SMNVEV (reference sequence). The V end lost 8 bases, the J end lost 6 bases, and 13 bases lay between the germline ends. The chain's CDR3 is CASAFFGAEAFF. DNA for the CDR3: TGTGCCAGCGCTTTCTTCGGGGCTGAAGCTTTCTTT.

This clone was detected only a few times. The V call is TRBV6-4, the J call TRBJ1-5, with 10 positions matching TRBD1. Trimming removed 0 bases from V and 1 base from J; junction bases left unmatched: 18. Looked up from germline, CDR1 is MRHNA and CDR2 is SNTAGT. The CDR3 has 22 residues. The CDR3 nucleotides are TGTGCCAGCAGTGACTCGTCAGAAGAGGTTGGGGGACAGGGGATAAGCAATCAGCCCCAGCATTTT. The encoded protein is CASSDSSEEVGGQGISNQPQHF.